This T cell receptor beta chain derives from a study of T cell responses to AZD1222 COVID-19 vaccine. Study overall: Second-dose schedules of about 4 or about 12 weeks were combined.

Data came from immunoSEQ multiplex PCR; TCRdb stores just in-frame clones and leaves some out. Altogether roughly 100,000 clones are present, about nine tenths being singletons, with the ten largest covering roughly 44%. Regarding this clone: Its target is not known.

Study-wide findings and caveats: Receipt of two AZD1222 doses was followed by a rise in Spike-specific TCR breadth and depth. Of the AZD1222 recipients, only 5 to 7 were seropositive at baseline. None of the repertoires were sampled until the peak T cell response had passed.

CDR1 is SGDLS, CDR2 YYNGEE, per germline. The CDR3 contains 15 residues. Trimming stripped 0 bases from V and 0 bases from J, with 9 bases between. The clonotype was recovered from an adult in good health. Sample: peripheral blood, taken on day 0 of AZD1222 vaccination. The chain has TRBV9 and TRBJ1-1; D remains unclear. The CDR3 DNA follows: TGTGCCAGCAGCGTAGCGGATTTCATGAACACTGAAGCTTTCTTT. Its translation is CASSVADFMNTEAFF.